Below, 25 T cell receptor beta chains from the same sample are listed, as sequenced in a study of CD8 T cells in ankylosing spondylitis. Each CDR3 protein is one row after TCRdb ran MiXCR on the 5' RACE reads. The sample comprises about 320,000 distinct CDR3 sequences, roughly 10% of which are singletons, and roughly 9% rests with the top ten. The sequenced sample consisted of blood, either unsorted or a sorted T cell fraction (not recorded which). These receptors were collected from a female donor with ankylosing spondylitis or in good health (not recorded which).

V gene TRBV20-1 combines with J gene TRBJ1-1; D is unclear. This CDR3 region has 13 residues. With 3 bases removed from V and 4 bases from J, the gap between germline ends came to 12 bases. The germline V gene has CDR1 DFQATT and CDR2 SNEGSKA (reference sequence). The CDR3 nucleotides read TGCAGTGCTAGCCCCCCGGTCCGCACTGAAGCTTTCTTT. As protein: CSASPPVRTEAFF.

The rearrangement uses TRBV12-3 or TRBV12-4 and TRBJ1-1, with D unclear. Trimming shortened V by 6 bases and J by 1 base, and 9 bases separated the two germline ends. CDR3 length equals 13 residues. The CDR3 loop is CASSRRQNTEAFF. CDR3 DNA: TGTGCCAGCAGCCGGAGACAGAACACTGAAGCTTTCTTT.

This clonotype was found many times. The rearrangement joins TRBV28 to TRBJ1-5, with D uncertain. V shed 6 bases and J shed 8 bases, with 8 bases lying between them. The CDR3 covers 11 residues. Per germline, CDR1 MDHEN and CDR2 SYDVKM. The CDR3 coding sequence is TGTGCCAGCAGGCAAACGGAGCCCCAGCATTTT. This encodes CASRQTEPQHF.

This clonotype has just a few counts. The J gene is TRBJ2-5, the V gene TRBV15; D is undetermined. The germline V gene has CDR1 LNHNV and CDR2 YYDKDF (reference sequence). The CDR3 covers 13 residues. Between the trimmed V and J ends, which lost 3 bases and 5 bases, there was a span of 10 bases. The CDR3 DNA is TGTGCCACCAGCAGGTCCCCTGGGGAGACCCAGTACTTC. Protein product: CATSRSPGETQYF.

This clonotype has a count of ten or more. The chain combines TRBV10-3 with TRBJ2-1, with 7 bases lining up with TRBD2. CDR1 and CDR2 from the germline V gene are ENHRY and SYGVKD. V lost 0 bases to trimming and J lost 7 bases; unmatched junction nucleotides: 12. The CDR3 is 17 residues long. This chain's CDR3 is CAISESTGLLGGNEQFF. The CDR3 nucleotides read TGTGCCATCAGTGAGTCGACCGGCCTTCTCGGGGGGAATGAGCAGTTCTTC.

The chain recombines TRBV11-2 with TRBJ2-3; 7 positions match TRBD1. Germline values: CDR1 SGHAT, CDR2 FQNNGV. After removal of 1 base from V and 8 bases from J, the junction contained 21 bases not matched to a gene. This CDR3 comprises 19 residues. CDR3 region: CASSLGWPRRGIPLGTQYF. The CDR3 DNA follows: TGTGCCAGCAGCTTAGGGTGGCCTCGCAGGGGGATCCCCCTGGGTACGCAGTATTTT.

This clonotype has at least ten counts. The CDR3 here is CASTKTGLGVTEQFF. The DNA for the CDR3 is TGTGCCAGCACAAAAACAGGGTTAGGGGTGACTGAGCAGTTCTTC. V usage is TRBV5-6 and J usage is TRBJ2-1, with D maybe TRBD1 (6 bases). V lost 6 bases, J lost 9 bases, and 22 bases lay in between. The CDR3 has 15 residues. Germline V gene lookup returns CDR1 SGHDT and CDR2 YYEEEE.

This clonotype was recorded at least ten times. The chain carries TRBV12-3 or TRBV12-4 and TRBJ1-5; no definite D call. The V gene lost 6 bases and the J gene lost 10 bases, with 10 bases spanning the gap. This CDR3 is 11 amino acids long. In DNA form, the CDR3 reads TGTGCCAGCAGCTTGCTTGGACCCCAGCATTTT. Translated: CASSLLGPQHF.

This clonotype was detected ten times or more. V is TRBV6-1 and J is TRBJ1-6, with a possible D match to TRBD1 (6 bases). The V and J ends lost 5 bases and 10 bases respectively, with 12 bases between them. CDR3 length equals 13 residues. The germline V gene has CDR1 MNHNS and CDR2 SASEGT. The CDR3 DNA sequence: TGTGCCAGCAGTACAGGGTTCCGATCACCCCTCCACTTT. Translated, it gives CASSTGFRSPLHF.

This clonotype was detected ten times or more. The chain is built from TRBV6-1 and TRBJ2-3, with D perhaps matching TRBD2 (6 bases). In germline, CDR1 is MNHNS, CDR2 SASEGT. The CDR3 covers 15 residues. Trimming left V 7 bases short and J 2 bases short, with 16 bases between. The CDR3 region is CASTPSGSFTDTQYF. In nucleotides, the CDR3 is TGTGCCAGCACCCCATCCGGGAGCTTCACAGATACGCAGTATTTT.

This clonotype was detected only a few times. The rearrangement uses TRBV3-1 and TRBJ1-1, with D hard to call. The germline V and J ends were trimmed by 0 bases and 3 bases, with 11 bases remaining between them. The CDR3 covers 15 residues. The germline gives CDR1 LGHDT, CDR2 YNNKEL (reference sequence). CDR3 region: CASSQDWFGDTEAFF. The CDR3 bases are TGTGCCAGCAGCCAAGATTGGTTTGGGGACACTGAAGCTTTCTTT.

This clonotype was recorded many times. The CDR3 spells CAIRGEGTYTEAFF. DNA for the CDR3: TGTGCCATCAGAGGGGAAGGGACTTACACTGAAGCTTTCTTT. V gene TRBV10-3 combines with J gene TRBJ1-1; D is possibly TRBD1 (5 bases). In germline, CDR1 is ENHRY, CDR2 SYGVKD. The CDR3 is made up of 14 amino acids. V was shortened by 6 bases and J by 3 bases, with 14 bases between the two germline ends.

There are many counts of this clonotype. The chain recombines TRBV20-1 with TRBJ2-1, with D maybe TRBD1 (5 bases). The V gene lost 2 bases and the J gene lost 2 bases, with 10 bases spanning the gap. This CDR3 has 14 amino acids. The germline CDR1 and CDR2 sequences are DFQATT and SNEGSKA (reference sequence). The CDR3 here is CSARKQDPYNEQFF. CDR3 DNA sequence: TGCAGTGCTAGAAAACAGGATCCCTACAATGAGCAGTTCTTC.

This clonotype was found many times. The chain recombines TRBV20-1 with TRBJ2-3, with 10 bases identical to TRBD2. The CDR3 spans 16 residues. V was pared by 1 base and J by 0 bases, with 4 bases of the junction left unmatched. The germline V gene encodes CDR1 DFQATT and CDR2 SNEGSKA (reference sequence). The CDR3 here is CSARGGLAPSTDTQYF. Written as DNA, the CDR3 is TGCAGTGCTAGAGGGGGACTAGCGCCTAGCACAGATACGCAGTATTTT.

The table lists this clonotype with many counts. The CDR3 sequence is CASGIGTNQETQYF. In DNA, the CDR3 is TGTGCCAGCGGGATCGGGACCAACCAAGAGACCCAGTACTTC. The chain joins TRBV5-5 to TRBJ2-5, with D perhaps TRBD1 or TRBD2 (5 bases each). V lost 7 bases and J 0 bases, leaving 13 bases between the germline ends. The CDR3 consists of 14 residues. CDR1 and CDR2 from the germline V gene are SGHKS and YYEKEE (reference sequence).

This clonotype was picked up many times. The chain recombines TRBV28 with TRBJ1-5; 9 bases align to TRBD1. The J segment lost 4 bases and the V segment lost 5 bases, leaving 3 bases of the junction unmatched. Germline CDR1 is MDHEN and CDR2 is SYDVKM. This CDR3 has 14 amino acids. The DNA of the CDR3 is TGTGCCAGCAGTATAGGGACAGGGAATCAGCCCCAGCATTTT. Translation gives CASSIGTGNQPQHF.

The sample holds many counts of this clonotype. The rearrangement uses TRBV29-1 and TRBJ2-2; 10 bases fit TRBD1. The CDR3 runs to 13 residues. Germline values: CDR1 SQVTM, CDR2 ANQGSEA. After removal of 7 bases from V and 6 bases from J, the junction contained 5 bases not matched to a gene. CDR3 protein: CSGKTGGSGELFF. CDR3 DNA sequence: TGCAGCGGGAAGACAGGGGGCTCCGGGGAGCTGTTTTTT.

This clonotype was picked up many times. The chain links TRBV15 to TRBJ2-1; D remains ambiguous. Trimming shortened V by 1 base and J by 0 bases, and 7 bases separated the two germline ends. The length of the CDR3 is 15 residues. Germline CDR1 and CDR2: LNHNV and YYDKDF (reference sequence). This CDR3 reads CATSRGTSSYNEQFF. The CDR3 coding sequence is TGTGCCACCAGCAGAGGGACGAGCTCCTACAATGAGCAGTTCTTC. The variable domain in full, with the rest retrieved from reference TRBV15 and TRBJ2-1, is DAMVIQNPRYQVTQFGKPVTLSCSQTLNHNVMYWYQQKSSQAPKLLFHYYDKDFNNEADTPDNFQSRRPNTSFCFLDIRSPGLGDTAMYLCATSRGTSSYNEQFFGPGTRLTVL.

This chain links TRBV7-9 with TRBJ1-5, with D tentatively TRBD1 (5 bases). CDR1 and CDR2 from the germline V gene are SEHNR and FQNEAQ (reference sequence). V was cut by 2 bases and J by 5 bases, with 10 bases left in between. The CDR3 is 14 amino acids. The CDR3 nucleotides read TGTGCCAGCAGCTTACAGGGTTGGGATCAGCCCCAGCATTTT. The encoded protein is CASSLQGWDQPQHF.

Concerning this clonotype itself: This CDR3 fails to terminate in the conserved phenylalanine or tryptophan, so it likely reflects a read error. The chain has TRBV6-4 and TRBJ2-2, with 7 bases that match TRBD2. This CDR3 has 14 residues. Germline values: CDR1 MRHNA, CDR2 SNTAGT. DNA of the CDR3: TGTGCCAACAGTCTAGCGGCGAACACCGGGGAGCTGTTTTAT. It translates to CANSLAANTGELFY.

CDR3 region: CASSLLPGAGYGYTF. CDR3 nucleotides: TGTGCCAGCAGCTTGCTCCCAGGAGCCGGGTATGGCTACACCTTC. The V call is TRBV5-5, the J call TRBJ1-2; no clear D. The germline V gene encodes CDR1 SGHKS and CDR2 YYEKEE (reference sequence). The CDR3 has 15 amino acids. With 1 base removed from V and 5 bases from J, the gap between germline ends came to 15 bases. The whole variable domain, remainder taken from reference TRBV5-5 and TRBJ1-2, is DAGVTQSPTHLIKTRGQQVTLRCSPISGHKSVSWYQQVLGQGPQFIFQYYEKEERGRGNFPDRFSARQFPNYSSELNVNALLLGDSALYLCASSLLPGAGYGYTFGSGTRLTVV.

This clonotype has only a few counts. CDR3 sequence reads: CASSLDSQGIGGDTF. CDR3 bases: TGTGCCAGCAGCTTAGACTCTCAGGGGATCGGCGGCGACACCTTC. The chain combines TRBV11-2 with TRBJ1-2; D perhaps matches TRBD1 (6 bases). Per germline, CDR1 SGHAT and CDR2 FQNNGV. The CDR3 is 15 residues long. The germline V and J ends were trimmed by 0 bases and 12 bases, with 20 bases remaining between them.

This clonotype showed up just a few times. The chain joins TRBV6-2 or TRBV6-3 to TRBJ2-1; 8 nucleotides match TRBD2. The CDR3 spans 15 residues. Germline V gene data show CDR1 as MNHEY and CDR2 as SVGEGT. V trimming: 4 bases; J trimming: 8 bases; junction bases outside the gene matches: 10. The CDR3 spells CASSFARGGGHEQFF. The CDR3 DNA sequence: TGTGCCAGCAGTTTCGCCCGGGGGGGCGGGCATGAGCAGTTCTTC.

In this sample, this clonotype turned up a few times. The V and J genes are TRBV5-1 and TRBJ2-5; D may match TRBD1 or TRBD2 (7 bases each). The CDR3 length is 15 residues. The germline V gene has CDR1 SGHRS and CDR2 YFSETQ. Trimming left V 4 bases short and J 4 bases short, with 17 bases between. CDR3 in DNA: TGCGCCAGCAGCCAAACACAGGGGAGGGCAGAGACCCAGTACTTC. Translating it yields CASSQTQGRAETQYF.

The gene calls are TRBV28 and TRBJ1-4; D unclear. Trimming cost V 5 bases and J 0 bases, with 13 bases left between them. This CDR3 is 16 amino acids long. Germline V gives CDR1 MDHEN, CDR2 SYDVKM. CDR3 sequence reads: CASSPDSWATNEKLFF. CDR3 sequence (DNA): TGTGCCAGCAGTCCTGATTCGTGGGCAACTAATGAAAAACTGTTTTTT.